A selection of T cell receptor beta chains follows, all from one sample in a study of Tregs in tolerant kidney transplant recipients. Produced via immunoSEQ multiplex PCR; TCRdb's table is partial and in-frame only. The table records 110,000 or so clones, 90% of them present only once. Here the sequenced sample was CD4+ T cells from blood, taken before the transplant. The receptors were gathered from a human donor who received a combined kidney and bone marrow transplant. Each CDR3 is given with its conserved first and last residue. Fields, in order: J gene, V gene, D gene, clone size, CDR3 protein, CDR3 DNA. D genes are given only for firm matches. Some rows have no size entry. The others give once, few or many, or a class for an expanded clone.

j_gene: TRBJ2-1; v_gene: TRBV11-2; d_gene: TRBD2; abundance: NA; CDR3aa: CASSLEPSGGGWDNEQFF; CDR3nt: TGTGCCAGCAGCTTAGAACCTAGCGGGGGGGGATGGGACAATGAGCAGTTCTTC
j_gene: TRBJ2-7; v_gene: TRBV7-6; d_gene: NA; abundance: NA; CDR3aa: CATIYRGRSYEQYF; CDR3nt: TGTGCCACAATTTACCGAGGGCGCTCCTACGAGCAGTACTTC
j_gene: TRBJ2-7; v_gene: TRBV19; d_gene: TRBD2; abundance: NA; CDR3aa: CASSMSGSSRREQYF; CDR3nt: TGTGCCAGTAGTATGAGCGGGAGCTCGCGGAGGGAGCAGTACTTC
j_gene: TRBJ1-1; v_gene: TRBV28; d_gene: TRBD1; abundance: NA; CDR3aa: CASRGQGLAFF; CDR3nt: TGTGCCAGCAGGGGACAGGGTTTGGCTTTCTTT
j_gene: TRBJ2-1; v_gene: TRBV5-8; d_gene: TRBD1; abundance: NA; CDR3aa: CASSFFIRQGTSNEQFF; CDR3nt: TGTGCCAGCAGCTTTTTCATTAGACAGGGTACTTCGAATGAGCAGTTCTTC
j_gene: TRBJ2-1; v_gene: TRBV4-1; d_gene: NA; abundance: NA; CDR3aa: CASSQYSYNEQFF; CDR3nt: TGCGCCAGCAGCCAATACTCCTACAATGAGCAGTTCTTC
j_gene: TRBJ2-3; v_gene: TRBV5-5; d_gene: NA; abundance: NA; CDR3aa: CASSQFTDTQYF; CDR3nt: TGTGCCAGCAGCCAGTTTACAGATACGCAGTATTTT
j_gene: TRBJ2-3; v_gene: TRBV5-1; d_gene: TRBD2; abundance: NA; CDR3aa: CASSLVGLGFQDTQYF; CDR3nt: TGCGCCAGCAGCTTGGTTGGACTAGGCTTCCAGGATACGCAGTATTTT
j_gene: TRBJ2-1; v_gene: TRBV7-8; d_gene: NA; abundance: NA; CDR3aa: CASSQRTPKGQYNEQFF; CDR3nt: TGTGCCAGCAGCCAAAGGACACCCAAAGGCCAGTACAATGAGCAGTTCTTC
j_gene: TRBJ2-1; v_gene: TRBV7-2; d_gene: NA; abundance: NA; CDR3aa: CASSRTSSSYNEQFF; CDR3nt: TGTGCCAGCAGCCGGACTTCCAGCTCCTACAATGAGCAGTTCTTC
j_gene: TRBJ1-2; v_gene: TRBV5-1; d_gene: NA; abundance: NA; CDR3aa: CASSFGAGSYGYTF; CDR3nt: TGCGCCAGCAGCTTCGGGGCGGGAAGCTATGGCTACACCTTC
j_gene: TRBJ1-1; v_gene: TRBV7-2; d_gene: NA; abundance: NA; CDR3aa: CASSLGNSSPGAFF; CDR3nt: TGTGCCAGCAGCTTGGGTAATTCGAGCCCCGGGGCTTTCTTT
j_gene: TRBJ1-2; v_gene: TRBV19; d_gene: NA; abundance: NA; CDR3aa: CASSAGDRSGYTF; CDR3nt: TGTGCCAGTAGCGCCGGCGACAGGAGTGGCTACACCTTC
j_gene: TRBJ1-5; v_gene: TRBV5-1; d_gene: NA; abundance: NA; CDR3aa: CASSRGSNQPQHF; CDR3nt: TGCGCCAGCAGTCGAGGGTCTAATCAGCCCCAGCATTTT
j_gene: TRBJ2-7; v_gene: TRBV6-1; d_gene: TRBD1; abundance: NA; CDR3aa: CASSGRDRVHEQYF; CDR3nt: TGTGCCAGCAGTGGCCGGGACAGGGTCCACGAGCAGTACTTC
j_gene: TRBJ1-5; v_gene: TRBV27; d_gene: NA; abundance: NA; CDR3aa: CAGLGAYHRPQHF; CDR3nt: TGTGCCGGACTGGGGGCTTACCACCGGCCCCAGCATTTT
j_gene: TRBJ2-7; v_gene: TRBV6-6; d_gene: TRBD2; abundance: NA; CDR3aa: CASRAGTSWFEQYF; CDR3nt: TGTGCCAGCAGGGCCGGGACTAGTTGGTTCGAGCAGTACTTC
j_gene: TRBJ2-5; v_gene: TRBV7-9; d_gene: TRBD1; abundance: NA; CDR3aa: CASSSGTGGWGEETQYF; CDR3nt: TGTGCCAGCAGCTCGGGAACAGGGGGATGGGGGGAAGAGACCCAGTACTTC
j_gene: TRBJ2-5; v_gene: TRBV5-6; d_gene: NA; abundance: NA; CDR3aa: CASSSGHLGLETQYF; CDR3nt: TGTGCCAGCAGCTCGGGACACCTCGGTTTGGAGACCCAGTACTTC
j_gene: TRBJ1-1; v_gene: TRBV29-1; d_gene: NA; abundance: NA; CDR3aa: CSVQQEAHHTEAFF; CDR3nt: TGCAGCGTCCAGCAGGAAGCCCACCACACTGAAGCTTTCTTT
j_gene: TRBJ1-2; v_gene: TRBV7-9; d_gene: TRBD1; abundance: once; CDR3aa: CASSPDPGQGSRSSGYTF; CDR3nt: TGTGCCAGCAGCCCAGACCCGGGACAGGGGTCACGATCCTCTGGCTACACCTTC
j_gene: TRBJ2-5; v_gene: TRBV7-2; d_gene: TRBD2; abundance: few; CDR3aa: CASSFGLAGQETQYF; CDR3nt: TGTGCCAGCAGCTTCGGACTAGCGGGGCAAGAGACCCAGTACTTC
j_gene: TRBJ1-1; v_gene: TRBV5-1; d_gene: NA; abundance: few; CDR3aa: CASKVEGGSTEAFF; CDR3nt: TGCGCCAGCAAGGTCGAGGGGGGGTCCACTGAAGCTTTCTTT
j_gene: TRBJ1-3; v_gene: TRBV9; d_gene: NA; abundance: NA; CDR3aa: CASSVASGGGNTIYF; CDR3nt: TGTGCCAGCAGCGTAGCATCGGGGGGTGGAAACACCATATATTTT
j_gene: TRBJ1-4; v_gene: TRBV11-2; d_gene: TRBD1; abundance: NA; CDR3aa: CASSLGTRQGDEKLFF; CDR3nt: TGTGCCAGCAGCTTAGGGACCCGACAGGGGGATGAAAAACTGTTTTTT
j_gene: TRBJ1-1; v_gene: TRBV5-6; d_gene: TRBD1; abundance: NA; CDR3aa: CASSSTRQGLSRTEAFF; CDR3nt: TGTGCCAGCAGCTCCACCCGACAGGGGCTTTCACGCACTGAAGCTTTCTTT
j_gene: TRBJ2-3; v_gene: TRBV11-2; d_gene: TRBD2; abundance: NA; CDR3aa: CASSILAGGPDTQYF; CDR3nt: TGTGCCAGCAGCATTCTAGCGGGAGGTCCAGATACGCAGTATTTT
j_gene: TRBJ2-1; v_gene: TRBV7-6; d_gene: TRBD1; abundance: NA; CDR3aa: CASSSLGTGVNEQLF; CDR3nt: TGTGCCAGCAGCTCCCTTGGGACAGGGGTGAATGAGCAGCTCTTC
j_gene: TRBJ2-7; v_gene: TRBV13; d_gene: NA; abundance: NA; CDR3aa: CASSLTGAGTGYEQYF; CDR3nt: TGTGCCAGCAGCTTAACGGGCGCGGGTACTGGGTACGAGCAGTACTTC
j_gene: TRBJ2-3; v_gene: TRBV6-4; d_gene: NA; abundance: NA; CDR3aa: CASSEAGADTQYF; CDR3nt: TGTGCCAGCAGTGAAGCAGGGGCAGATACGCAGTATTTT
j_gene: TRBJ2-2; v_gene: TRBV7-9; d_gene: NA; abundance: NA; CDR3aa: CASSLGRPGTGELFF; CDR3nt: TGTGCCAGCAGCTTAGGGCGGCCGGGCACCGGGGAGCTGTTTTTT
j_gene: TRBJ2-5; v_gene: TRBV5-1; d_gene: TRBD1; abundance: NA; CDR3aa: CASSIGDSQETQYF; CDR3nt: TGCGCCAGCAGCATCGGGGACAGCCAAGAGACCCAGTACTTC
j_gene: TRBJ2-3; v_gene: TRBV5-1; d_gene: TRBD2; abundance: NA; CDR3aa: CASSSPGTRHTDTQYF; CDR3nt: TGCGCCAGCAGCTCCCCCGGGACTAGGCACACAGATACGCAGTATTTT
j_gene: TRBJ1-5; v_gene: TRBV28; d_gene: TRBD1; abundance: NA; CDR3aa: CASSLSTGIQPQHF; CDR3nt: TGTGCCAGCAGTTTGTCGACAGGGATTCAGCCCCAGCATTTT
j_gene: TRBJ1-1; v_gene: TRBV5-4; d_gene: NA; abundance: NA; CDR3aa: CASSGGGRSGGDTEAFF; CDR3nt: TGTGCCAGCAGCGGGGGGGGGCGGAGCGGTGGAGACACTGAAGCTTTCTTT
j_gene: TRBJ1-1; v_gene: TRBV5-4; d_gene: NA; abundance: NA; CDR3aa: CASSGGGTLNTEAFF; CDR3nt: TGTGCCAGCAGCGGGGGAGGGACTTTGAACACTGAAGCTTTCTTT
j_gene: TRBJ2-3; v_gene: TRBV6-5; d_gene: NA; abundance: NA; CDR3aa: CASARGTSTDTQYF; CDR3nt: TGTGCCAGCGCCCGGGGGACTAGCACAGATACGCAGTATTTT